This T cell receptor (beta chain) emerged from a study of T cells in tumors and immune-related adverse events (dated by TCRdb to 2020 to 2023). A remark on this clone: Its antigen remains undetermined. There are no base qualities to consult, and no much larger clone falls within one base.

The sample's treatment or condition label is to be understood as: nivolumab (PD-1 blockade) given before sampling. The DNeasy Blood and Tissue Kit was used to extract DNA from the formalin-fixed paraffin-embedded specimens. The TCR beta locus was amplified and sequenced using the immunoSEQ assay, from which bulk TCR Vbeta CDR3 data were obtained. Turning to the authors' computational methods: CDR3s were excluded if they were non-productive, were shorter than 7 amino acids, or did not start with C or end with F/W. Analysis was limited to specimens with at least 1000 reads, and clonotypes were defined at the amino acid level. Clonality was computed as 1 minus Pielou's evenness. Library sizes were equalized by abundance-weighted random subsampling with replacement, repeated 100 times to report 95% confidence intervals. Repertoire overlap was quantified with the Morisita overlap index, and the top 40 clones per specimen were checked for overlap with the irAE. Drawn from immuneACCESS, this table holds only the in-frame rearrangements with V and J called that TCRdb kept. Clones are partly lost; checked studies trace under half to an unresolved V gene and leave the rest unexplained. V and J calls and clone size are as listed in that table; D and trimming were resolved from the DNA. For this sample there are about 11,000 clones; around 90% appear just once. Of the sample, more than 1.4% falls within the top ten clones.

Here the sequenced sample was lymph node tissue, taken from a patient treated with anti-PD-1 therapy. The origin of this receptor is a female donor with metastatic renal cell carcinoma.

The nucleotide sequence is TGTGCCAGCAGTTCCTACGAGCAGTACTTC. Protein translation: CASSSYEQYF. This chain is built from TRBV2 and TRBJ2-7, with no confidently assigned D gene. Reading from cysteine to phenylalanine, the CDR3 counts 10 amino acids. The read is trimmed to its CDR3 DNA, 30 bases read in frame from base 1. At the junction V is shortened by 5 bases and J by 1 base, with 0 bases in between. CDR1 and CDR2 (SNHLY, FYNNEI) derive from the germline V gene.